These T cell receptor beta chains were read from a single sample in a study of lymphopenia after photon versus proton radiotherapy. Sequenced by immunoSEQ multiplex PCR; TCRdb stores in-frame clones only, minus some. Of 35,000 to 50,000 clones in the sample, 80% to 95% were seen once. Sequences were derived from peripheral blood, sampled from a patient treated with photon-based radiotherapy. These receptors all come from a man between 60 and 75 years old with cholangiocarcinoma. The CDR3 runs from the conserved cysteine through the conserved F or W. D genes are given only for firm matches. Size is stated for part of the rows, as once, few or many counts, or as a class when the clone is expanded.

V gene: TRBV5-1; clone size: .; D gene: .; J gene: TRBJ2-5; CDR3 protein: CASSLWQYQETQYF; CDR3 DNA: TGCGCCAGCAGCTTATGGCAGTACCAAGAGACCCAGTACTTC
V gene: TRBV5-4; clone size: .; D gene: .; J gene: TRBJ1-5; CDR3 protein: CASSLEGANQPQHF; CDR3 DNA: TGTGCCAGCAGCTTGGAAGGGGCAAATCAGCCCCAGCATTTT
V gene: TRBV4-2; clone size: .; D gene: TRBD1; J gene: TRBJ2-5; CDR3 protein: CASSPGGRGHQETQYF; CDR3 DNA: TGTGCCAGCAGCCCCGGGGGCAGGGGGCATCAAGAGACCCAGTACTTC
V gene: TRBV4-2; clone size: .; D gene: .; J gene: TRBJ2-3; CDR3 protein: CASSPNHLTDTQYF; CDR3 DNA: TGTGCCAGCAGCCCAAACCATCTCACAGATACGCAGTATTTT
V gene: TRBV5-6; clone size: .; D gene: .; J gene: TRBJ1-2; CDR3 protein: CASSIGRRNYGYTF; CDR3 DNA: TGTGCCAGCAGCATCGGACGGAGGAACTATGGCTACACCTTC
V gene: TRBV7-2; clone size: .; D gene: .; J gene: TRBJ2-2; CDR3 protein: CASSLATNTGELFF; CDR3 DNA: TGTGCCAGCAGCTTAGCGACGAACACCGGGGAGCTGTTTTTT
V gene: TRBV5-6; clone size: .; D gene: .; J gene: TRBJ1-5; CDR3 protein: CASSLTAGRNQPQHF; CDR3 DNA: TGTGCCAGCAGCTTGACGGCAGGAAGGAACCAGCCCCAGCATTTT
V gene: TRBV18; clone size: .; D gene: .; J gene: TRBJ2-1; CDR3 protein: CASSPVAGGLSYNEQFF; CDR3 DNA: TGTGCCAGCTCACCAGTAGCAGGGGGGCTTTCCTACAATGAGCAGTTCTTC
V gene: TRBV7-3; clone size: .; D gene: .; J gene: TRBJ2-3; CDR3 protein: CASGLGDMWGTDTQYF; CDR3 DNA: TGTGCCAGTGGTCTGGGAGACATGTGGGGCACAGATACGCAGTATTTT
V gene: TRBV6-1; clone size: .; D gene: .; J gene: TRBJ1-2; CDR3 protein: CASSVTGPGGNGYTF; CDR3 DNA: TGTGCCAGCAGTGTTACAGGGCCGGGGGGAAACGGCTACACCTTC
V gene: TRBV19; clone size: few; D gene: TRBD1; J gene: TRBJ2-3; CDR3 protein: CASSTRQGDSLKTTDTQYF; CDR3 DNA: TGTGCCAGTAGTACCCGACAGGGGGATTCCCTTAAAACCACAGATACGCAGTATTTT
V gene: TRBV14; clone size: once; D gene: TRBD1; J gene: TRBJ2-1; CDR3 protein: CASSPGTGRGSYNEQFF; CDR3 DNA: TGTGCCAGCAGCCCCGGGACAGGCCGGGGCTCCTACAATGAGCAGTTCTTC
V gene: TRBV5-6; clone size: .; D gene: TRBD1; J gene: TRBJ2-7; CDR3 protein: CASRKDRDEQYF; CDR3 DNA: TGTGCCAGCAGGAAGGACAGGGACGAGCAGTACTTC
V gene: TRBV11-2; clone size: .; D gene: TRBD2; J gene: TRBJ2-7; CDR3 protein: CASSLYGRLAGSYEQYF; CDR3 DNA: TGTGCCAGCAGCTTATATGGTCGGCTAGCGGGTTCCTACGAGCAGTACTTC
V gene: TRBV7-7; clone size: .; D gene: .; J gene: TRBJ1-1; CDR3 protein: CASSLRENTEAFF; CDR3 DNA: TGTGCCAGCAGCTTGAGGGAGAACACTGAAGCTTTCTTT
V gene: TRBV5-1; clone size: .; D gene: .; J gene: TRBJ2-1; CDR3 protein: CASSSRDSNYNEQFF; CDR3 DNA: TGCGCCAGCAGCTCCCGGGACTCCAACTACAATGAGCAGTTCTTC
V gene: TRBV5-1; clone size: once; D gene: .; J gene: TRBJ1-1; CDR3 protein: CASSLGVNTEAFF; CDR3 DNA: TGCGCCAGCAGCTTGGGCGTGAACACTGAAGCTTTCTTT
V gene: TRBV6-5; clone size: .; D gene: TRBD1; J gene: TRBJ2-5; CDR3 protein: CASSSGQGYETQYF; CDR3 DNA: TGTGCCAGCAGCTCCGGACAGGGTTATGAGACCCAGTACTTC
V gene: TRBV5-1; clone size: .; D gene: TRBD1; J gene: TRBJ2-7; CDR3 protein: CASSGAGNGQGRIYEQYF; CDR3 DNA: TGCGCCAGCAGCGGCGCGGGTAATGGACAGGGGAGAATCTACGAGCAGTACTTC
V gene: TRBV10-3; clone size: once; D gene: .; J gene: TRBJ2-7; CDR3 protein: CAIAQEGNSYEQYF; CDR3 DNA: TGTGCCATCGCTCAGGAAGGAAATTCCTACGAGCAGTACTTC
V gene: TRBV28; clone size: .; D gene: .; J gene: TRBJ1-1; CDR3 protein: CATNRENPEAFF; CDR3 DNA: TGTGCCACAAACAGGGAAAACCCTGAAGCTTTCTTT
V gene: TRBV7-8; clone size: .; D gene: TRBD1; J gene: TRBJ2-3; CDR3 protein: CASSPRTGGFTDTQYF; CDR3 DNA: TGTGCCAGCAGCCCGCGGACAGGGGGGTTCACAGATACGCAGTATTTT
V gene: TRBV6-6; clone size: .; D gene: TRBD1; J gene: TRBJ2-7; CDR3 protein: CASSYGTDVYEQYF; CDR3 DNA: TGTGCCAGCAGTTATGGGACAGACGTATACGAGCAGTACTTC
V gene: TRBV28; clone size: .; D gene: .; J gene: TRBJ2-2; CDR3 protein: CASSSGAGELFF; CDR3 DNA: TGTGCCAGCAGTTCTGGGGCCGGGGAGCTGTTTTTT
V gene: TRBV7-2; clone size: .; D gene: .; J gene: TRBJ2-5; CDR3 protein: CASSHHRQSGLQTQYF; CDR3 DNA: TGTGCCAGCAGCCACCATCGACAATCGGGGTTACAGACCCAGTACTTC
V gene: TRBV19; clone size: .; D gene: .; J gene: TRBJ2-5; CDR3 protein: CASSTGTIQETQYF; CDR3 DNA: TGTGCCAGTAGTACCGGGACAATCCAAGAGACCCAGTACTTC
V gene: TRBV18; clone size: once; D gene: TRBD1; J gene: TRBJ2-2; CDR3 protein: CASSPLDRGYGTGELFF; CDR3 DNA: TGTGCCAGCTCACCACTTGACAGGGGCTATGGCACCGGGGAGCTGTTTTTT
V gene: TRBV19; clone size: .; D gene: TRBD1; J gene: TRBJ1-3; CDR3 protein: CASSMDRADQAGNTIYF; CDR3 DNA: TGTGCCAGTAGTATGGACAGGGCGGATCAAGCAGGAAACACCATATATTTT
V gene: TRBV28; clone size: .; D gene: TRBD1; J gene: TRBJ2-2; CDR3 protein: CASSRQGITGELFF; CDR3 DNA: TGTGCCAGCAGTCGACAGGGGATAACCGGGGAGCTGTTTTTT
V gene: TRBV6-4; clone size: .; D gene: TRBD2; J gene: TRBJ2-3; CDR3 protein: CASAPSSGFTDTQYF; CDR3 DNA: TGTGCCAGCGCCCCATCTAGCGGTTTCACAGATACGCAGTATTTT
V gene: TRBV4-3; clone size: .; D gene: TRBD1; J gene: TRBJ1-4; CDR3 protein: CASSQDTGAGEKLFF; CDR3 DNA: TGCGCCAGCAGCCAAGATACAGGGGCTGGGGAAAAACTGTTTTTT
V gene: TRBV11-3; clone size: .; D gene: TRBD1; J gene: TRBJ2-2; CDR3 protein: CASSFSGGGMAGELFF; CDR3 DNA: TGTGCCAGCAGCTTTTCAGGGGGCGGAATGGCCGGGGAGCTGTTTTTT
V gene: TRBV27; clone size: .; D gene: TRBD1; J gene: TRBJ2-1; CDR3 protein: CASDTRGRSSYNEQFF; CDR3 DNA: TGTGCCAGCGACACCAGGGGGCGGAGCTCCTACAATGAGCAGTTCTTC
V gene: TRBV18; clone size: .; D gene: .; J gene: TRBJ1-5; CDR3 protein: CASSPPGLRNQPQHF; CDR3 DNA: TGTGCCAGCTCACCACCGGGGCTTCGGAATCAGCCCCAGCATTTT
V gene: TRBV13; clone size: .; D gene: .; J gene: TRBJ2-3; CDR3 protein: CASSQYRETRADTQYF; CDR3 DNA: TGTGCCAGCAGCCAATACCGGGAGACCCGCGCAGATACGCAGTATTTT
V gene: TRBV5-4; clone size: .; D gene: .; J gene: TRBJ1-2; CDR3 protein: CASSLTGGYTF; CDR3 DNA: TGTGCCAGCAGCTTGACAGGCGGCTACACCTTC
V gene: TRBV7-9; clone size: once; D gene: TRBD2; J gene: TRBJ2-3; CDR3 protein: CASSLGAGGTDTQYF; CDR3 DNA: TGTGCCAGCAGCTTAGGGGCGGGGGGCACAGATACGCAGTATTTT
V gene: TRBV19; clone size: .; D gene: .; J gene: TRBJ2-3; CDR3 protein: CATTTPTRGTDTQYF; CDR3 DNA: TGTGCCACCACAACTCCCACCAGGGGCACAGATACGCAGTATTTT
V gene: TRBV11-2; clone size: .; D gene: .; J gene: TRBJ2-1; CDR3 protein: CASSSATTYNEQFF; CDR3 DNA: TGTGCCAGCAGCTCAGCGACGACCTACAATGAGCAGTTCTTC
V gene: TRBV25-1; clone size: .; D gene: .; J gene: TRBJ2-3; CDR3 protein: CASSGGTQASTDTQYF; CDR3 DNA: TGTGCCAGCAGTGGCGGGACACAAGCTAGCACAGATACGCAGTATTTT
V gene: TRBV28; clone size: .; D gene: TRBD2; J gene: TRBJ2-3; CDR3 protein: CASNQRESDTQYF; CDR3 DNA: TGTGCCAGCAATCAGCGGGAGTCAGATACGCAGTATTTT
V gene: TRBV19; clone size: .; D gene: TRBD1; J gene: TRBJ1-5; CDR3 protein: CASRETGGIVTQHF; CDR3 DNA: TGTGCCAGTAGAGAGACAGGGGGCATCGTCACCCAGCATTTT